This TCR beta chain was sequenced for a study of blood T cells in healthy people across ages. CDR1 and CDR2 (germline): SGHVS, FNYEAQ. Trimming took off 5 bases at V and 2 bases at J, with 10 bases between the two ends. CDR3 size: 14 residues. Alongside a J-beta primer mix, a sample-barcoded 5' primer served in a second PCR lasting about 7 to 11 cycles. Via MiXCR, TCRdb re-called the 5' RACE reads, giving one row per CDR3 protein. The sample records 1.5 million or so distinct CDR3 sequences, approximately 43% being singletons. The TCR comes from a woman aged 18 to 35 in good health. The chain is built from TRBV7-6 and TRBJ1-3; a weak D match, TRBD1 (5 bases). Sequencing was done on a sample of blood. In DNA form, the CDR3 reads TGTGCCAGCAGCCCCCCAGGGACTGGAAACACCATATATTTT. Protein sequence: CASSPPGTGNTIYF.